This T cell receptor (beta chain) appears in the sequencing data of a study of Ad26.COV2.S vaccination and SARS-CoV-2 variants. Study-wide background: The vaccine Ad26.COV2.S was put into the muscle once, or twice with 56 days between. Study-wide results and caveats: Relative to placebo recipients, vaccine recipients exhibited elevated spike-specific TCR breadth. Placebo recipients and vaccine recipients were similar in non-spike TCR breadth.

The protocol was immunoSEQ multiplex PCR, while the TCRdb copy is restricted to in-frame clones and leaves out a portion. The top ten hold about 1.5% of the sample, which has about 680,000 clones, around 89% seen once. Treatment defined: roughly 18 received Ad26.COV2.S at low or high dose, single or two shots; roughly 5 received placebo; per-sample allocation not given. Day 63 after the first injection of vaccine or placebo was the sampling time. In Boston, the donor was an adult between 18-55 years of age. Notes on this clone: What it binds is not known.

V shed 4 bases, J shed 5 bases, and the junction held 6 bases outside the gene matches. The CDR3 sequence is 16 residues long. CDR1 and CDR2 (germline): LGHNT, FRNRAP. V usage is TRBV12-5 and J usage is TRBJ1-5, with 12 bases that match TRBD1. The receptor was isolated from a person between 18 and 59 years old who received the Ad26.COV2.S COVID-19 vaccine or a placebo. The specimen comprised peripheral blood, sampled in a trial of Ad26.COV2.S vaccine versus placebo. For the CDR3, the DNA is TGTGCTAGTGGTTCCCTGGGACAGGGGGCCGATCAGCCCCAGCATTTT. It specifies CASGSLGQGADQPQHF.